The next 23 T cell receptor beta chains were all read from a single sample in a study of T cell repertoires in cytomegalovirus infection. No antigen has been assigned to these receptors. TCRdb independently ran MiXCR on the reads; one entry per CDR3 protein. Seen here are 380,000 or so distinct CDR3 sequences, approximately 30% observed once, and the top ten hold approximately 15%. The input for sequencing was cultured PBMCs, taken from culture after CMV antigen stimulation. These receptors all come from a human donor in good health (CMV status not recorded). Some clones in this sample may be carry-over from other donors' samples.

This clonotype was seen at least ten times. The V and J genes are TRBV19 and TRBJ2-7; 7 nucleotides align to TRBD1. Germline assignment: CDR1 LNHDA and CDR2 SQIVND (reference sequence). V dropped 6 bases and J dropped 4; count of bases not matched to a gene: 15. The CDR3 spans 16 residues. The CDR3, as DNA: TGTGCCAGTAGGCCCCCCCTTTCGACAGGGATGTACGAGCAGTACTTC. This gives the protein CASRPPLSTGMYEQYF.

V usage is TRBV6-6 and J usage is TRBJ1-2, with D unresolved. The germline V and J ends were trimmed by 6 bases and 2 bases, with 10 bases remaining between them. Germline V gene lookup returns CDR1 MNHNY and CDR2 SVGAGI (reference sequence). The CDR3 consists of 13 residues. The CDR3 bases are TGTGCCAGCAGGTCGACTGGAAACTATGGCTACACCTTC. It yields the protein CASRSTGNYGYTF.

The chain uses TRBV7-4 and TRBJ1-4; D is possibly TRBD1 (6 bases). The V gene lost 6 bases and the J gene lost 0 bases, with 17 bases spanning the gap. CDR1 is SGHVT and CDR2 is SQSDAQ in the germline V gene. The CDR3 is 17 amino acids. As DNA, the CDR3 is TGTGCCAGCAGTCTTACAACTTCAGGGGCAACTAATGAAAAACTGTTTTTT. Translated: CASSLTTSGATNEKLFF.

A few counts support this clonotype. The rearrangement links TRBV11-2 to TRBJ2-3; 7 bases are shared with TRBD2. CDR3 length equals 16 residues. J lost 2 bases, V lost 2 bases, and 7 bases had no gene match. Germline lookup yields CDR1 SGHAT and CDR2 FQNNGV. Written as DNA, the CDR3 is TGTGCCAGCAGCTTAAACCCTAGCGGCGTCACAGATACGCAGTATTTT. This gives the protein CASSLNPSGVTDTQYF.

V gene TRBV19 combines with J gene TRBJ2-5; D may be TRBD2 (6 bases). Germline V gene lookup returns CDR1 LNHDA and CDR2 SQIVND (reference sequence). Trimming removed 6 bases at V and 1 base at J, with 12 bases between. The CDR3 extends over 14 amino acids. The CDR3, as DNA: TGTGCCAGTAGGACTTCTAGCGTCCAAGAGACCCAGTACTTC. This encodes CASRTSSVQETQYF.

This clonotype was detected a few times. The CDR3 DNA sequence: TGCAGTGCTGGCGACTCCCATAATCCAGGAGAGTACACAGATACGCAGTATTTT. Protein sequence: CSAGDSHNPGEYTDTQYF. This sequence joins TRBV20-1 and TRBJ2-3; no reliable D call. The ends were cut back, 5 bases at V and 2 bases at J, with 26 bases in the middle. Germline loops: CDR1 DFQATT, CDR2 SNEGSKA (reference sequence). This CDR3 contains 18 residues.

The chain is built from TRBV12-3 or TRBV12-4 and TRBJ2-3, with 12 bases aligning to TRBD1. V gave up 7 bases and J gave up 4 bases; unmatched junction bases: 6. The CDR3 is made up of 15 amino acids. In DNA, the CDR3 is TGTGCCAGCAACACCGGGACAGGGGGCCCAGATACGCAGTATTTT. It encodes CASNTGTGGPDTQYF.

This clonotype was picked up one time. The chain combines TRBV29-1 with TRBJ2-3, with 7 nucleotides matching TRBD1. From germline, CDR1 is SQVTM and CDR2 ANQGSEA. V was clipped by 4 bases and J by 4 bases; unmatched bases: 8. The CDR3 consists of 14 residues. Written as DNA, the CDR3 is TGCAGCGTTGCCAGGGGGTTAGCATCAGATACGCAGTATTTT. Its translation is CSVARGLASDTQYF.

A note on this clonotype: One base away lies a much larger clone, so this may be a sequencing read error. The genes are TRBV7-9 and TRBJ1-5; possibly TRBD1 for D (5 bases). V was clipped by 2 bases and J by 4 bases, with 6 bases between them. The CDR3 spans 13 residues. The germline CDR1 and CDR2 sequences are SEHNR and FQNEAQ (reference sequence). CDR3 nucleotides: TGTGCCAGCAGCTTAAGGACAAATCAGCCCCAGCATTTT. Translating gives CASSLRTNQPQHF.

The rearrangement joins TRBV2 to TRBJ1-5; D call uncertain. This CDR3 spans 14 amino acids. Germline lookup yields CDR1 SNHLY and CDR2 FYNNEI. Trimming left V 5 bases short and J 4 bases short, with 12 bases between. Here the CDR3 reads CASSPQPGNQPQHF. The CDR3 coding sequence is TGTGCCAGCAGTCCACAGCCTGGAAATCAGCCCCAGCATTTT.

This sequence joins TRBV6-6 and TRBJ1-5; 9 nucleotides align to TRBD1. CDR1 is MNHNY, CDR2 SVGAGI, per germline (reference sequence). The CDR3 covers 15 residues. The J segment lost 4 bases and the V segment lost 2 bases, leaving 3 bases of the junction unmatched. The CDR3: CASSYLGQGNQPQHF. The DNA of the CDR3 is TGTGCCAGCAGTTACCTAGGACAGGGGAATCAGCCCCAGCATTTT.

This clonotype was detected a few times. This chain connects TRBV14 to TRBJ2-1; 13 bases align to TRBD2. Germline V gives CDR1 SGHDN, CDR2 FVKESK. The CDR3 consists of 17 residues. J gave up 7 bases and V 2 bases, and 8 bases lay outside the gene matches. This CDR3 reads CASSQPSGTSGKNEQFF. The CDR3 DNA reads as TGTGCCAGCAGCCAACCCTCCGGGACTAGCGGGAAGAATGAGCAGTTCTTC. The full variable domain, completed using reference TRBV14 and TRBJ2-1, is EAGVTQFPSHSVIEKGQTVTLRCDPISGHDNLYWYRRVMGKEIKFLLHFVKESKQDESGMPNNRFLAERTGGTYSTLKVQPAELEDSGVYFCASSQPSGTSGKNEQFFGPGTRLTVL.

The chain combines TRBV27 with TRBJ2-3; TRBD2 matches 8 bases. Germline CDR1 is MNHEY and CDR2 is SMNVEV (reference sequence). This CDR3 is 16 amino acids long. The V and J ends lost 5 bases and 1 base, in that order; junction bases with no gene match: 8. The CDR3 reads CASSPAGTRGTDTQYF. CDR3 DNA: TGTGCCAGCAGTCCCGCCGGGACTAGGGGCACAGATACGCAGTATTTT.

Only a few counts were recorded for this clonotype. V is TRBV2 and J is TRBJ2-2; D remains unclear. The CDR3 contains 13 residues. Trimming took 4 bases from V and 3 from J, leaving 6 bases between them. Per germline, CDR1 SNHLY and CDR2 FYNNEI. The CDR3 sequence is CASSGTYTGELFF. The CDR3 region has the DNA TGTGCCAGCAGTGGAACCTACACCGGGGAGCTGTTTTTT. The variable domain in full, with the rest retrieved from reference TRBV2 and TRBJ2-2, is EPEVTQTPSHQVTQMGQEVILRCVPISNHLYFYWYRQILGQKVEFLVSFYNNEISEKSEIFDDQFSVERPDGSNFTLKIRSTKLEDSAMYFCASSGTYTGELFFGEGSRLTVL.

This sequence joins TRBV28 and TRBJ1-6; no reliable D call. The V gene lost 3 bases and the J gene lost 4 bases, with 10 bases spanning the gap. The length of the CDR3 is 15 residues. Germline assignment: CDR1 MDHEN and CDR2 SYDVKM. The CDR3 region is CASSLWAAYNSPLHF. The CDR3, as DNA: TGTGCCAGCAGTTTGTGGGCAGCTTATAATTCACCCCTCCACTTT.

The chain uses TRBV28 and TRBJ2-5, with D perhaps TRBD1 (5 bases). This CDR3 comprises 13 residues. Germline assignment: CDR1 MDHEN and CDR2 SYDVKM. V shed 8 bases and J shed 9 bases, with 19 bases lying between them. CDR3 sequence reads: CASGRRPLGAQYF. The DNA of the CDR3 is TGTGCCAGCGGGCGACGGCCTTTAGGGGCCCAGTACTTC.

With regard to this clonotype: At one end the junction does not follow the germline gene, possibly because of a read error. The chain carries TRBV7-2 and TRBJ2-1, with D tentatively TRBD2 (6 bases). The CDR3 sequence is 16 residues long. Germline-derived CDR1 and CDR2 are SGHTA and FQGNSA. CDR3 region: CASSAQDYGLSNEQSF. In DNA, the CDR3 is TGTGCCAGCAGCGCCCAGGACTATGGATTGTCCAATGAGCAGTCCTTC.

V is TRBV2 and J is TRBJ2-5, with 11 nucleotides matching TRBD2. Germline loops: CDR1 SNHLY, CDR2 FYNNEI. With V trimmed by 5 bases and J by 1 base, 9 bases remained unmatched. This CDR3 has 17 amino acids. Here the CDR3 reads CASSPKGLAGLQETQYF. The DNA for the CDR3 is TGTGCCAGCAGTCCCAAAGGACTAGCGGGCCTCCAAGAGACCCAGTACTTC.

The chain joins TRBV5-1 to TRBJ2-5; 10 nucleotides match TRBD1. V was pared by 0 bases and J by 3 bases, with 2 bases of the junction left unmatched. This CDR3 comprises 15 residues. Germline values: CDR1 SGHRS, CDR2 YFSETQ. CDR3 nucleotide sequence: TGCGCCAGCAGCTTGGGACAGGGGGCGGAAGAGACCCAGTACTTC. Residues: CASSLGQGAEETQYF.

Ten or more counts support this clonotype. This chain links TRBV7-9 with TRBJ2-7, with 7 bases identical to TRBD2. This CDR3 has 13 amino acids. V lost 4 bases to trimming and J lost 4 bases; unmatched junction nucleotides: 4. Germline V lookup: CDR1 SEHNR, CDR2 FQNEAQ (reference sequence). The chain's CDR3 is CASSSGGGYEQYF. CDR3 nucleotide sequence: TGTGCCAGCAGCTCTGGCGGGGGATACGAGCAGTACTTC.

The chain links TRBV11-2 to TRBJ2-5, with 8 bases lining up with TRBD1. The CDR3 runs to 15 residues. V was pared by 4 bases and J by 1 base, with 5 bases of the junction left unmatched. Germline V lookup: CDR1 SGHAT, CDR2 FQNNGV. CDR3 nucleotide sequence: TGTGCCAGCAGCTCGCAGGGGGCTGGCCAAGAGACCCAGTACTTC. Its translation is CASSSQGAGQETQYF.

This clonotype was counted only a few times. Written as DNA, the CDR3 is TGTGCCAGCAGCGGAACACTAGCGGGACTCACAGATACGCAGTATTTT. It yields the protein CASSGTLAGLTDTQYF. The genes are TRBV12-3 or TRBV12-4 and TRBJ2-3; 10 positions agree with TRBD2. CDR3 length equals 16 residues. Trimming took 6 bases from V and 2 from J; bases not matched to a gene: 8.

The V gene is TRBV27, the J gene TRBJ1-5; no firm D call. V was pared by 4 bases and J by 0 bases, with 7 bases between. This CDR3 contains 14 residues. The germline CDR1 and CDR2 sequences are MNHEY and SMNVEV (reference sequence). CDR3: CASSSPPSNQPQHF. Here the CDR3 DNA reads TGTGCCAGCAGTTCCCCACCTAGCAATCAGCCCCAGCATTTT.